This TCR beta chain was observed in a study of metastatic and nonmetastatic thyroid tumors. Study-level information: Repertoire data that came from the blood and tumor or nodule tissue of malignant and benign thyroid patients were compared.

This clone is judged medium-sized. The antigen is unknown. Source study methods: A classifier for distant metastasis in papillary thyroid cancer was constructed using CDR3 differences observed across clinicopathological groups. With MiXCR, TCRdb reprocessed the PCR reads. The V and J calls shown here were made by TCRdb, not taken from the authors' results. The sample consists of some 6,300 clones, approximately 31% of them appearing once. Study-wide points: It was reportedly found that TCR beta diversity was significantly higher in malignant thyroid tumors than in benign nodules, a difference seen in both blood and tumor samples.

The CDR3 runs 13 residues. The germline V gene encodes CDR1 SGHRS and CDR2 YFSETQ. V lost 5 bases and J 7 bases, leaving 16 bases between the germline ends. Thyroid surgery took place with no prior treatment in any patient. The chain joins TRBV5-1 to TRBJ2-7, with D perhaps TRBD1 (6 bases). The receptor was derived from a female donor with papillary thyroid cancer or a benign thyroid nodule (not recorded which). Some clones in this sample may be carry-over from other donors' samples. Sequences were obtained from adjacent normal tissue. The CDR3 sequence is CASSLRIQGEQYF. The CDR3 DNA reads TGCGCCAGCAGTTTAAGGATTCAGGGGGAGCAGTACTTC.